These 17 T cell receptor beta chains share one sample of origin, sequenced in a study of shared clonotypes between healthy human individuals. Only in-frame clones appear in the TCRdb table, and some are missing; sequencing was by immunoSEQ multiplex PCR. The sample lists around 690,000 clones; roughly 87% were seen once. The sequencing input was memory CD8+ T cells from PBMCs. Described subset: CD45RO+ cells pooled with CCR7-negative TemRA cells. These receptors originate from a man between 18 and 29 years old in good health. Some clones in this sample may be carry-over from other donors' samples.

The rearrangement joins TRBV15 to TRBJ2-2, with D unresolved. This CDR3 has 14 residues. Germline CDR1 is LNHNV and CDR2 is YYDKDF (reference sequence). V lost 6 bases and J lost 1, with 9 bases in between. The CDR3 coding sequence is TGTGCCACCAGTCATCAGAGGAACACCGGGGAGCTGTTTTTT. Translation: CATSHQRNTGELFF. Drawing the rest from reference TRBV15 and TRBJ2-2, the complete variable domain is DAMVIQNPRYQVTQFGKPVTLSCSQTLNHNVMYWYQQKSSQAPKLLFHYYDKDFNNEADTPDNFQSRRPNTSFCFLDIRSPGLGDTAMYLCATSHQRNTGELFFGEGSRLTVL.

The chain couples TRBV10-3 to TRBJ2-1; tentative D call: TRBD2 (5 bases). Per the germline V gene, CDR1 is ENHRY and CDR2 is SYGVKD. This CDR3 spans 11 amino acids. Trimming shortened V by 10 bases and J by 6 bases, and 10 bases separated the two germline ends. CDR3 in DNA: TGTGCCAACTCAGCGGCCAATGAGCAGTTCTTC. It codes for CANSAANEQFF.

As DNA, the CDR3 is TGTGCCATCAGTGAGTCATCATCGCCCCAGCCCCAGCATTTT. It translates to CAISESSSPQPQHF. This rearrangement joins TRBV10-3 to TRBJ1-5; D unclear. The CDR3 loop spans 14 amino acids. Germline CDR1 ENHRY, CDR2 SYGVKD. V was pared by 0 bases and J by 7 bases, with 10 bases between.

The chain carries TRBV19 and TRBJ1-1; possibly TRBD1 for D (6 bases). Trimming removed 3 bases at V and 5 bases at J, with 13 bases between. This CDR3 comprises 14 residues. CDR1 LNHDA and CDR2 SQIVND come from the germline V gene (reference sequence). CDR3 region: CASSIAGARTEAFF. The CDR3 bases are TGTGCCAGTAGTATCGCAGGGGCGCGGACTGAAGCTTTCTTT.

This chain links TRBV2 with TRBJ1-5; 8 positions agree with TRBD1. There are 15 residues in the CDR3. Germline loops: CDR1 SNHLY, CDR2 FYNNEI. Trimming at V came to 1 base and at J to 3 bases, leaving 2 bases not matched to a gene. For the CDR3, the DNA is TGTGCCAGCAGTGAAGGGCAGGGGGCCAATCAGCCCCAGCATTTT. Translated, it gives CASSEGQGANQPQHF.

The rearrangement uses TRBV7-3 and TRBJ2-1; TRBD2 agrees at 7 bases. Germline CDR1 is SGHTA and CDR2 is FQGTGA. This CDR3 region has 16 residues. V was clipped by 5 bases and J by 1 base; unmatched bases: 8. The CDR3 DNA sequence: TGTGCCAGCAGCCGAACCGGGGGGATATCCTACAATGAGCAGTTCTTC. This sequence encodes CASSRTGGISYNEQFF. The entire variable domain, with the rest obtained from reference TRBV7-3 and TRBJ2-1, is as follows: GAGVSQTPSNKVTEKGKYVELRCDPISGHTALYWYRQSLGQGPEFLIYFQGTGAADDSGLPNDRFFAVRPEGSVSTLKIQRTERGDSAVYLCASSRTGGISYNEQFFGPGTRLTVL.

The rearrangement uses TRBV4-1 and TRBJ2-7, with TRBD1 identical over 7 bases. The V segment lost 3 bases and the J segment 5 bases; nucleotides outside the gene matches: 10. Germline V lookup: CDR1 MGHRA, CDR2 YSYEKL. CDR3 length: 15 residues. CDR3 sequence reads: CASSQKPDRVHEQYF. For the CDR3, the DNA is TGCGCCAGCAGCCAGAAACCCGACAGGGTCCACGAGCAGTACTTC.

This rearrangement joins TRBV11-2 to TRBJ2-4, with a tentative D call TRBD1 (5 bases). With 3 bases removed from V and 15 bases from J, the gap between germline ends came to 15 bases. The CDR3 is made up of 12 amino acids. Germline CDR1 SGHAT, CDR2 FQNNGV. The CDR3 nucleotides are TGTGCCAGCAGCTTCTCCTTAGGGGTGAGGTACTTC. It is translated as CASSFSLGVRYF.

The chain's CDR3 is CAINPGQGTHYEQYF. The DNA for the CDR3 is TGTGCCATCAACCCGGGACAGGGAACCCACTACGAGCAGTACTTC. The rearrangement uses TRBV10-3 and TRBJ2-7; 9 bases fit TRBD1. Trimming took 7 bases from V and 3 from J; bases not matched to a gene: 10. From germline, CDR1 is ENHRY and CDR2 SYGVKD. The CDR3 is made up of 15 amino acids.

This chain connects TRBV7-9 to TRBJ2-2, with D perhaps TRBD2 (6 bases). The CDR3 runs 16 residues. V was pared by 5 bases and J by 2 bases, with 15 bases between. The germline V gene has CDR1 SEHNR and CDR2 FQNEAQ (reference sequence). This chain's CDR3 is CASSTGANRNTGELFF. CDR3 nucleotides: TGTGCCAGCAGCACGGGAGCCAATCGTAACACCGGGGAGCTGTTTTTT. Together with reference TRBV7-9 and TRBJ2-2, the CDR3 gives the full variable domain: DTGVSQNPRHKITKRGQNVTFRCDPISEHNRLYWYRQTLGQGPEFLTYFQNEAQLEKSRLLSDRFSAERPKGSFSTLEIQRTEQGDSAMYLCASSTGANRNTGELFFGEGSRLTVL.

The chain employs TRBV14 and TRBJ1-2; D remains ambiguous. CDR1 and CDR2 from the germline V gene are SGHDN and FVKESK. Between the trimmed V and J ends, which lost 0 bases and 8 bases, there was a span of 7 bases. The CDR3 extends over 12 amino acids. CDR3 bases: TGTGCCAGCAGCCAAGAACGACGAGGCTACACCTTC. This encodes CASSQERRGYTF.

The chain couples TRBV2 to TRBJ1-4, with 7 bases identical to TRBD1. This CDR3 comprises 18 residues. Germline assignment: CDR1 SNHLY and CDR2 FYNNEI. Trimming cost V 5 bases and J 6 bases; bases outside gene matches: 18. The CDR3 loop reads CASSPRTGGPAVDEKLFF. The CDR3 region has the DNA TGTGCCAGCAGTCCTCGGACAGGAGGCCCAGCTGTTGATGAAAAACTGTTTTTT.

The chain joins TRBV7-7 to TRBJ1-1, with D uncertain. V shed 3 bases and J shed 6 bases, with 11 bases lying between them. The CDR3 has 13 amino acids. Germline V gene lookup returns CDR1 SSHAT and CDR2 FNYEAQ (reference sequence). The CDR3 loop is CASSLTSGSEAFF. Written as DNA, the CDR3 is TGTGCCAGCAGCTTGACCTCGGGGTCTGAAGCTTTCTTT.

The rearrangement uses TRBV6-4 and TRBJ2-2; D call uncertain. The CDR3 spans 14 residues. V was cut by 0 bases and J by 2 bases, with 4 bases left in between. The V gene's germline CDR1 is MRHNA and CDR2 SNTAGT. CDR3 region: CASSDSSNTGELFF. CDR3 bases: TGTGCCAGCAGTGACTCGAGCAACACCGGGGAGCTGTTTTTT.

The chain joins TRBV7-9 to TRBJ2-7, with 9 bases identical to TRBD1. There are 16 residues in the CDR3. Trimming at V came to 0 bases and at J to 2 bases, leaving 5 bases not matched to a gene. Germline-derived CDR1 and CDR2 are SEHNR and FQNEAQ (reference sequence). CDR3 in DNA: TGTGCCAGCAGCTTAGCGCCCCGACAGGGGGCCTACGAGCAGTACTTC. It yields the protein CASSLAPRQGAYEQYF.

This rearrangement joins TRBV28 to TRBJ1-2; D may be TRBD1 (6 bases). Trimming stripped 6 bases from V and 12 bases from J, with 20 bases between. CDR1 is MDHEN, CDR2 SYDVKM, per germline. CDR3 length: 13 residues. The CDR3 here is CASSLGGGAPDTF. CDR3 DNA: TGTGCCAGCAGCCTAGGGGGAGGGGCACCAGACACCTTC.

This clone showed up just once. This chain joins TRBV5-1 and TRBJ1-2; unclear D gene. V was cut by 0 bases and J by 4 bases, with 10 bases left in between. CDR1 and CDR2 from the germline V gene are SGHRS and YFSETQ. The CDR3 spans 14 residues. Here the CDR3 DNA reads TGCGCCAGCAGCTTGGGCAGAATAAGCTATGGCTACACCTTC. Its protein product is CASSLGRISYGYTF.